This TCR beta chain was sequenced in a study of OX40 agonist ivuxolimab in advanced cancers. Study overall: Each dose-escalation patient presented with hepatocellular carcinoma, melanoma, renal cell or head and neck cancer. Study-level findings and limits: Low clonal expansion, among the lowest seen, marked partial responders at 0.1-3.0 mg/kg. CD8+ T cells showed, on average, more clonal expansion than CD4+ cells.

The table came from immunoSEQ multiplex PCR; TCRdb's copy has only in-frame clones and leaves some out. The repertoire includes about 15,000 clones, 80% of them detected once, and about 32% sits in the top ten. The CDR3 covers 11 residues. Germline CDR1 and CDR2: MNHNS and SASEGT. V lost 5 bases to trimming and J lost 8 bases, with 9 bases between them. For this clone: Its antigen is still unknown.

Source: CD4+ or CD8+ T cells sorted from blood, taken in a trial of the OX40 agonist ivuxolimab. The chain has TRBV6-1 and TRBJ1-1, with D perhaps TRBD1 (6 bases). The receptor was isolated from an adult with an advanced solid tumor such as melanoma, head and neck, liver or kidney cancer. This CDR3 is CASSQGLEAFF. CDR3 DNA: TGTGCCAGCAGTCAGGGGCTGGAAGCTTTCTTT.